This TCR beta chain was retrieved from a study of T cell clones after liver transplantation. Across the whole study: Post-transplant blood was tracked for graft-donor-reactive T cell clones identified in a pre-transplant mixed lymphocyte reaction. As an antigen-independent comparator, third-party-reactive TCRbeta sequences came from pre-transplant mixed lymphocyte reactions. At least one year of complete immunosuppression withdrawal without enzymes over twice normal defined tolerance.

The protocol was immunoSEQ multiplex PCR, while the TCRdb copy is restricted to in-frame clones and leaves out a portion. Of some 50,000 clones detected, roughly 70% appear once; the ten largest clones hold over 8%. This specimen consisted of CD4+ T cells from blood, obtained at the 22-month timepoint. This clonotype was sampled from a human patient who received a liver transplant. Certain T cells may be donor cells from the graft.

The CDR3 sequence is CASSSAFGDGYTF. CDR3 nucleotide sequence: TGTGCCAGCTCATCTGCCTTTGGGGATGGCTACACCTTC. This chain links TRBV18 with TRBJ1-2; D not certain. Germline V CDR1 and CDR2: KGHSH, LQKENI. Trimming pared 5 bases from V and 6 bases from J, leaving 13 bases between. The CDR3 sequence is 13 residues long.